The 28 T cell receptor beta chains presented below share a single source sample, sequenced in a study of blood T cell repertoires in COVID-19. TCRdb's table, derived via immunoSEQ multiplex PCR, lists solely in-frame clones and lacks some. The sample consists of about 310,000 clones, less than 85% of them appearing once. The sequenced sample was PBMCs or T cells enriched from blood (not recorded which). Receptor source: a woman aged 25 to 39 who had been exposed to COVID-19.

The chain carries TRBV2 and TRBJ2-1, with D unresolved. The germline gives CDR1 SNHLY, CDR2 FYNNEI. V lost 3 bases, J lost 13 bases, and 7 bases lay in between. The CDR3 covers 10 residues. Written as DNA, the CDR3 is TGTGCCAGCAGTGACTACGAACAGTTCTTC. Protein sequence: CASSDYEQFF.

This sequence joins TRBV6-4 and TRBJ1-2; 8 bases agree with TRBD1. CDR3 length: 18 amino acids. The V gene end was trimmed by 10 bases and the J gene end by 4 bases; junction bases not matched to a gene: 23. Germline loops: CDR1 MRHNA, CDR2 SNTAGT. CDR3 nucleotides: TGTGCCACCACGGACCCGGACAGGGAAGACGGCAGGGGCTATGGCTACACCTTC. Its protein product is CATTDPDREDGRGYGYTF.

V gene TRBV24-1 combines with J gene TRBJ1-2; no clear D gene. Trimming took 7 bases from V and 2 from J, leaving 10 bases between them. The CDR3 loop spans 13 amino acids. Germline CDR1 reads KGHDR; CDR2 reads SFDVKD. The CDR3 loop is CATSKPRNYGYTF. The CDR3 DNA is TGTGCCACCAGCAAACCGAGAAACTATGGCTACACCTTC.

V and J are TRBV7-3 and TRBJ2-3; 12 nucleotides agree with TRBD2. V lost 5 bases and J lost 6; bases outside the gene matches: 9. The length of the CDR3 is 16 residues. Germline-derived CDR1 and CDR2 are SGHTA and FQGTGA. As DNA, the CDR3 is TGTGCCAGCAGCCAAACACTAGCGGGGGGAAGGGATACGCAGTATTTT. Translation gives CASSQTLAGGRDTQYF. Full variable domain (rest looked up from reference TRBV7-3 and TRBJ2-3): GAGVSQTPSNKVTEKGKYVELRCDPISGHTALYWYRQSLGQGPEFLIYFQGTGAADDSGLPNDRFFAVRPEGSVSTLKIQRTERGDSAVYLCASSQTLAGGRDTQYFGPGTRLTVL.

This chain uses TRBV28 with TRBJ2-1; 8 positions match TRBD2. The CDR3 extends over 14 amino acids. Germline V gene lookup returns CDR1 MDHEN and CDR2 SYDVKM. V dropped 8 bases and J dropped 7; count of bases not matched to a gene: 10. Written as DNA, the CDR3 is TGTGCCAGCTTTGCGGGAGGCTTTTCGAATGAGCAGTTCTTC. Encoded protein: CASFAGGFSNEQFF.

This chain's CDR3 is CASSYHVLYEQYF. CDR3 bases: TGTGCCAGCAGTTACCACGTACTCTACGAGCAGTACTTC. The chain is built from TRBV6-2 or TRBV6-3 and TRBJ2-7; no reliable D call. The CDR3 is made up of 13 amino acids. From germline, CDR1 is MNHEY and CDR2 SVGEGT. Between the trimmed V and J ends, which lost 2 bases and 3 bases, there was a span of 8 bases.

This chain uses TRBV29-1 with TRBJ2-1; TRBD2 matches 9 bases. Germline V gene lookup returns CDR1 SQVTM and CDR2 ANQGSEA. J gave up 9 bases and V 1 base, and 4 bases lay outside the gene matches. This CDR3 contains 13 residues. The CDR3 is CSVEGLAGVEQFF. CDR3 in DNA: TGCAGCGTTGAAGGGTTAGCGGGAGTTGAGCAGTTCTTC.

The chain recombines TRBV5-4 with TRBJ2-7; D is undetermined. V gave up 0 bases and J gave up 7 bases, with 14 bases separating them. Germline V gene data show CDR1 as SGHNT and CDR2 as YYREEE (reference sequence). CDR3 length equals 14 residues. DNA of the CDR3: TGTGCCAGCAGCTTGGAGGAGTCAGCACGAGAGCAGTACTTC. As protein: CASSLEESAREQYF.

The rearrangement uses TRBV15 and TRBJ2-3, with a possible D match to TRBD1 (5 bases). Trimming shortened V by 1 base and J by 2 bases, and 7 bases separated the two germline ends. The length of the CDR3 is 14 residues. CDR1 and CDR2 (germline): LNHNV, YYDKDF (reference sequence). The CDR3 bases are TGTGCCACCAGCAGAGTCAGGGACACAGATACGCAGTATTTT. This encodes CATSRVRDTDTQYF.

The chain links TRBV9 to TRBJ2-5; D possibly corresponds to TRBD1 (6 bases). CDR1 SGDLS and CDR2 YYNGEE come from the germline V gene. CDR3 length: 16 residues. The V end lost 4 bases, the J end lost 2 bases, and 18 bases lay between the germline ends. The CDR3 nucleotides are TGTGCCAGCAGCTCCTCGCTAAGTGGACAGCAAGAGACCCAGTACTTC. Its translation: CASSSSLSGQQETQYF.

The chain carries TRBV6-2 or TRBV6-3 and TRBJ2-3, with TRBD2 identical over 11 bases. The CDR3 covers 17 residues. The J segment lost 1 base and the V segment lost 4 bases, leaving 7 bases of the junction unmatched. The germline V gene encodes CDR1 MNHEY and CDR2 SVGEGT. The CDR3, as DNA: TGTGCCAGCAGTTTTCGAACTAGCGGGGGTCGCACAGATACGCAGTATTTT. It translates to CASSFRTSGGRTDTQYF.

A note on this clone: Distinct nucleotide sequences in the sample also encode this CDR3. The CDR3 bases are TGTGCCTGGAGAGGACAGGGAACTGAAGCTTTCTTT. It is translated as CAWRGQGTEAFF. The chain links TRBV30 to TRBJ1-1; TRBD1 matches 8 bases. The CDR3 length is 12 residues. Germline CDR1 is GTSNPN and CDR2 is SVGIG (reference sequence). The J segment lost 5 bases and the V segment lost 3 bases, leaving 2 bases of the junction unmatched.

This clone was detected once. The J gene is TRBJ1-5, the V gene TRBV15; 9 bases fit TRBD1. This CDR3 region has 15 residues. CDR1 is LNHNV, CDR2 YYDKDF, per germline (reference sequence). Trimming took 7 bases from V and 0 from J; bases not matched to a gene: 4. This CDR3 reads CATTRTGVSNQPQHF. The CDR3 nucleotides are TGTGCCACCACCAGGACAGGGGTTAGCAATCAGCCCCAGCATTTT.

This chain links TRBV7-2 with TRBJ1-6, with D tentatively TRBD1 (5 bases). The V end lost 1 base, the J end lost 10 bases, and 11 bases lay between the germline ends. CDR1 and CDR2 (germline): SGHTA, FQGNSA. This CDR3 has 14 residues. The CDR3 protein is CASSLVGEGSPLHF. CDR3 in DNA: TGTGCCAGCAGCTTAGTGGGGGAGGGGTCACCCCTCCACTTT.

The chain recombines TRBV28 with TRBJ1-5; 12 nucleotides agree with TRBD1. The CDR3 consists of 16 residues. V lost 7 bases, J lost 6 bases, and 10 bases stayed unmatched. Germline V lookup: CDR1 MDHEN, CDR2 SYDVKM. The CDR3 sequence is CASKFPGQGATQPQHF. Written as DNA, the CDR3 is TGTGCCAGCAAATTTCCGGGACAGGGGGCGACTCAGCCCCAGCATTTT.

This sequence joins TRBV27 and TRBJ2-7, with 10 bases lining up with TRBD1. The J segment lost 6 bases and the V segment lost 5 bases, leaving 4 bases of the junction unmatched. Germline CDR1 reads MNHEY; CDR2 reads SMNVEV (reference sequence). The CDR3 runs 13 residues. CDR3 sequence (DNA): TGTGCCAGCAGTGCCGACAGGGGGCGCGAGCAGTACTTC. This sequence encodes CASSADRGREQYF.

The gene calls are TRBV29-1 and TRBJ1-2, with D perhaps TRBD1 (5 bases). CDR3 length equals 16 residues. V lost 6 bases and J 5 bases, leaving 25 bases between the germline ends. In germline, CDR1 is SQVTM, CDR2 ANQGSEA. The CDR3 bases are TGCAGCGTGAGGGGACCACGGGGACTTATTGGATATGGCTACACCTTC. It encodes CSVRGPRGLIGYGYTF.

V is TRBV3-1 (or the pseudogene TRBV3-2) and J is TRBJ1-1; D not resolved. CDR1 and CDR2 from the germline V gene are LGHDT and YNNKEL (reference sequence). CDR3 length equals 13 residues. Trimming left V 4 bases short and J 3 bases short, with 9 bases between. CDR3 in DNA: TGTGCCAGCAGCCCCAGCGGGGACACTGAAGCTTTCTTT. It yields the protein CASSPSGDTEAFF.

The rearrangement links TRBV18 to TRBJ2-2, with D possibly matching TRBD1 (6 bases). Germline-derived CDR1 and CDR2 are KGHSH and LQKENI. The CDR3 has 15 amino acids. V lost 1 base and J 4 bases, leaving 10 bases between the germline ends. Here the CDR3 reads CASSPRGTITGELFF. CDR3 coding DNA: TGTGCCAGCTCACCACGAGGGACAATCACCGGGGAGCTGTTTTTT.

The chain carries TRBV6-5 and TRBJ2-2; D may be TRBD1 (6 bases). Germline CDR1 is MNHEY and CDR2 is SVGAGI. Trimming stripped 6 bases from V and 1 base from J, with 12 bases between. This CDR3 has 15 residues. The CDR3 DNA follows: TGTGCCAGCAGGGACGCACAGGGGAACACCGGGGAGCTGTTTTTT. Protein sequence: CASRDAQGNTGELFF.

A single count supports this clone. The V and J genes are TRBV7-2 and TRBJ2-2, with 8 positions matching TRBD1. CDR1 is SGHTA and CDR2 is FQGNSA in the germline V gene. This CDR3 is built from 14 residues. Trimming cost V 4 bases and J 6 bases; bases outside gene matches: 4. The CDR3 coding sequence is TGTGCCAGCAGCTATTCAGGGGGCCCCGGGGAGCTGTTTTTT. This codes for CASSYSGGPGELFF.

The chain is built from TRBV27 and TRBJ1-2, with TRBD1 matching 7 bases. Germline loops: CDR1 MNHEY, CDR2 SMNVEV (reference sequence). Germline trimming cut 7 bases from V and 4 bases from J; bases unmatched to any gene: 12. There are 15 residues in the CDR3. CDR3 DNA sequence: TGTGCCAGCACCCCGAGACAGGGCCGCCTCTATGGCTACACCTTC. Translation: CASTPRQGRLYGYTF.

The chain links TRBV6-2 or TRBV6-3 to TRBJ2-2, with a weak D call TRBD2 (5 bases). Looked up from germline, CDR1 is MNHEY and CDR2 is SVGEGT. Trimming left V 5 bases short and J 5 bases short, with 9 bases between. The CDR3 loop spans 13 amino acids. CDR3 bases: TGTGCCAGCAGTCCCCGGGGAACCGGGGAGCTGTTTTTT. Its protein product is CASSPRGTGELFF.

DNA for the CDR3: TGCGCCAGCATTGATGGCGGGGACCGCTACGAGCAGTACTTC. Translating it yields CASIDGGDRYEQYF. The chain joins TRBV10-2 to TRBJ2-7; a weak D match, TRBD2 (6 bases). Germline V gene sequence: CDR1 WSHSY, CDR2 SAAADI. The V and J ends lost 7 bases and 3 bases respectively, with 16 bases between them. This CDR3 has 14 residues.

This chain joins TRBV28 and TRBJ2-1, with 12 nucleotides matching TRBD2. Germline-derived CDR1 and CDR2 are MDHEN and SYDVKM. The V and J ends lost 4 bases and 7 bases, in that order; junction bases with no gene match: 5. This CDR3 is built from 15 residues. CDR3 loop: CASSSSGRAGNEQFF. The CDR3 nucleotides are TGTGCCAGCAGTTCTAGCGGGAGGGCAGGGAATGAGCAGTTCTTC. Filled out from reference TRBV28 and TRBJ2-1, the complete variable domain reads DVKVTQSSRYLVKRTGEKVFLECVQDMDHENMFWYRQDPGLGLRLIYFSYDVKMKEKGDIPEGYSVSREKKERFSLILESASTNQTSMYLCASSSSGRAGNEQFFGPGTRLTVL.

The rearrangement links TRBV5-1 to TRBJ2-2, with a tentative D call TRBD1 (5 bases). There are 15 residues in the CDR3. CDR1 and CDR2 (germline): SGHRS, YFSETQ. V dropped 1 base and J dropped 3 bases, with 10 bases sitting between them. CDR3 coding DNA: TGCGCCAGCAGCTTGACCCAGGGCCACACCGGGGAGCTGTTTTTT. This encodes CASSLTQGHTGELFF.

This rearrangement joins TRBV6-5 to TRBJ2-1, with 10 bases that match TRBD2. The CDR3 loop spans 15 amino acids. Looked up from germline, CDR1 is MNHEY and CDR2 is SVGAGI. Germline trimming cut 5 bases from V and 6 bases from J; bases unmatched to any gene: 7. Here the CDR3 reads CASSSIAGGSNEQFF. The CDR3 DNA sequence: TGTGCCAGCAGTAGTATAGCGGGAGGCTCCAATGAGCAGTTCTTC.

The table lists this clone with a few counts. The V call is TRBV7-9, the J call TRBJ2-7, with 7 bases lining up with TRBD1. Looked up from germline, CDR1 is SEHNR and CDR2 is FQNEAQ (reference sequence). The CDR3 sequence is 12 residues long. The junction had 7 bases not matched to a gene; V was cut back by 11 bases and J by 3 bases. The CDR3 region has the DNA TGTGCCGTTGACAGGGATTACTACGAGCAGTACTTC. It specifies CAVDRDYYEQYF.